This TCR beta chain originates from a study of vaccination effects on CD4 cells after COVID-19. Study overall: Two recovered convalescent patients were sampled 16 days and one week pre-vaccination. Study-wide results and limits: In people who had recovered, most post-vaccine spike-reactive clones were new vaccine-induced clones. Recruitment yielded few convalescent patients, and the study had no early post-infection timepoints.

With respect to this clone: Its specificity is not known.

ViraFEST expansion of antigen-specific CD4+ T cells with viral peptide pools preceded sequencing. Cultured cells yielded isolated CD4+ T cells after around 9 days. According to PCR results, the person was infected with SARS-CoV-2 between March and December 2020. Germline assignment: CDR1 SGHTA and CDR2 FQGNSA. The CDR3 length is 14 residues. V was trimmed by 3 bases and J by 2 bases, leaving 10 bases between them. Measured with immunoSEQ multiplex PCR; TCRdb has only the in-frame clones, and not every one. There are tens of thousands of clones in the sample; approximately 70% occur only once, and about 35% lies in the top ten.

The chain links TRBV7-2 to TRBJ1-2; D perhaps matches TRBD1 (6 bases). Sequenced here: CD4+ T cells from PBMCs cultured with a peptide pool, sampled before COVID-19 vaccination. The TCR comes from a human donor who had a prior SARS-CoV-2 infection. The CDR3 reads CASSFSTGNYGYTF. In DNA form, the CDR3 reads TGTGCCAGCAGCTTCTCCACAGGGAACTATGGCTACACCTTC. The full variable domain, with the rest looked up from reference TRBV7-2 and TRBJ1-2, is GAGVSQSPSNKVTEKGKDVELRCDPISGHTALYWYRQSLGQGLEFLIYFQGNSAPDKSGLPSDRFSAERTGGSVSTLTIQRTQQEDSAVYLCASSFSTGNYGYTFGSGTRLTVV.